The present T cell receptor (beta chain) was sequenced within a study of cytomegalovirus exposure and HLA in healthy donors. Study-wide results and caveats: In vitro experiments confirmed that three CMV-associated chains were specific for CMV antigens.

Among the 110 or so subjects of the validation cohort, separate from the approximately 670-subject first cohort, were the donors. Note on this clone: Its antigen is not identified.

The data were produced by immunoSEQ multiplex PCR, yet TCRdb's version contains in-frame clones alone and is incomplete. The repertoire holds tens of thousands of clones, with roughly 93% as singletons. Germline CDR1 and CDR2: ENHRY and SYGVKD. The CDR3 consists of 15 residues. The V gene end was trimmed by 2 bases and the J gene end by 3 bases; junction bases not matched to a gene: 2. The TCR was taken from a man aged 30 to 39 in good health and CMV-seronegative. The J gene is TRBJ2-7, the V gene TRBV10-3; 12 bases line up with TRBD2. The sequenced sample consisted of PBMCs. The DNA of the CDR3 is TGTGCCATCAGTGAGAGGACTAGCGGGGTCTACGAGCAGTACTTC. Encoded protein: CAISERTSGVYEQYF.